The 11 T cell receptor beta chains below come from one sample, sequenced in a study of technical replicates of blood from a handful of donors. Using immunoSEQ multiplex PCR, the repertoire was profiled, and TCRdb retains in-frame clones only, with some absent. Among around 60,000 clones, 80% to 95% were seen once, and the ten largest hold more than 3.5%. Sequencing was carried out using PBMCs. All receptors come from a human donor in good health. Some clones in this sample may be carry-over from other donors' samples.

CDR3 sequence: CASSKGVGRGADTQYF. The CDR3 DNA reads as TGCGCCAGCAGCAAGGGGGTGGGACGAGGGGCAGATACGCAGTATTTT. The chain recombines TRBV5-1 with TRBJ2-3; possible D gene TRBD1, 6 bases. The CDR3 extends over 16 amino acids. Germline V gene data show CDR1 as SGHRS and CDR2 as YFSETQ. Trimming pared 4 bases from V and 4 bases from J, leaving 19 bases between.

The chain has TRBV10-3 and TRBJ1-4, with D unclear. CDR1 is ENHRY, CDR2 SYGVKD, per germline. The CDR3 runs 13 residues. Trimming shortened V by 6 bases and J by 6 bases, and 11 bases separated the two germline ends. The CDR3, as DNA: TGTGCCATCAGGGCAGGCTGGGATGAAAAACTGTTTTTT. Translating it yields CAIRAGWDEKLFF.

This clone was picked up a small number of times. The chain uses TRBV19 and TRBJ1-2; D remains ambiguous. CDR3 size: 12 residues. Germline V CDR1 and CDR2: LNHDA, SQIVND (reference sequence). The ends were cut back, 5 bases at V and 4 bases at J, with 8 bases in the middle. DNA of the CDR3: TGTGCCAGTAGTTCGCGTGGCTATGGCTACACCTTC. This encodes CASSSRGYGYTF. The entire variable domain, with the rest obtained from reference TRBV19 and TRBJ1-2, is as follows: DGGITQSPKYLFRKEGQNVTLSCEQNLNHDAMYWYRQDPGQGLRLIYYSQIVNDFQKGDIAEGYSVSREKKESFPLTVTSAQKNPTAFYLCASSSRGYGYTFGSGTRLTVV.

The chain couples TRBV6-1 to TRBJ1-3; D gene ambiguous. CDR3 length: 16 amino acids. Germline CDR1 and CDR2: MNHNS and SASEGT. V dropped 2 bases and J dropped 0 bases, with 11 bases sitting between them. For the CDR3, the DNA is TGTGCCAGCAGTGAATTCCCCTCGAGCTCTGGAAACACCATATATTTT. Amino acid sequence: CASSEFPSSSGNTIYF.

The gene calls are TRBV4-3 and TRBJ2-5; no definite D call. V was cut by 0 bases and J by 1 base, with 6 bases left in between. CDR1 is LGHNA, CDR2 YSLEER, per germline. The CDR3 runs to 14 residues. In nucleotides, the CDR3 is TGCGCCAGCAGCCAAGATAACGGCCAAGAGACCCAGTACTTC. This codes for CASSQDNGQETQYF.

The chain links TRBV29-1 to TRBJ1-2, with D perhaps TRBD1 (6 bases). Deletions cut 7 bases from V and 4 bases from J, with 13 bases between. CDR3 length: 12 amino acids. The V gene's germline CDR1 is SQVTM and CDR2 ANQGSEA. The CDR3 bases are TGCAGCGCCGAGGGGGGGTTCTATGGCTACACCTTC. Translating gives CSAEGGFYGYTF. Using reference TRBV29-1 and TRBJ1-2 for the parts outside the CDR3, the full variable domain is SAVISQKPSRDICQRGTSLTIQCQVDSQVTMMFWYRQQPGQSLTLIATANQGSEATYESGFVIDKFPISRPNLTFSTLTVSNMSPEDSSIYLCSAEGGFYGYTFGSGTRLTVV.

CDR3 protein: CASSLEGGSWTEAFF. In DNA, the CDR3 is TGTGCCAGCAGCTTGGAGGGGGGGAGTTGGACTGAAGCTTTCTTT. This sequence joins TRBV5-4 and TRBJ1-1; tentatively, D is TRBD1 (6 bases). Between the trimmed V and J ends, which lost 0 bases and 5 bases, there was a span of 14 bases. The CDR3 contains 15 residues. From germline, CDR1 is SGHNT and CDR2 YYREEE (reference sequence).

CDR3 in amino acids: CASKNPLTSQETQYF. The CDR3 nucleotides read TGTGCCAGCAAAAATCCCTTGACTAGCCAAGAGACCCAGTACTTC. This chain joins TRBV27 and TRBJ2-5, with D tentatively TRBD2 (6 bases). CDR3 length equals 15 residues. Trimming removed 7 bases at V and 1 base at J, with 16 bases between. Germline V CDR1 and CDR2: MNHEY, SMNVEV (reference sequence).

This clone was observed a single time. The chain has TRBV5-4 and TRBJ2-1; TRBD2 matches 9 bases. There are 16 residues in the CDR3. V was pared by 2 bases and J by 3 bases, with 6 bases of the junction left unmatched. Germline assignment: CDR1 SGHNT and CDR2 YYREEE (reference sequence). The CDR3 sequence is CASSFPGLALYNEQFF. The DNA of the CDR3 is TGTGCCAGCAGCTTCCCGGGACTAGCCCTCTACAATGAGCAGTTCTTC. The whole variable domain, filled in from reference TRBV5-4 and TRBJ2-1, reads ETGVTQSPTHLIKTRGQQVTLRCSSQSGHNTVSWYQQALGQGPQFIFQYYREEENGRGNFPPRFSGLQFPNYSSELNVNALELDDSALYLCASSFPGLALYNEQFFGPGTRLTVL.

The rearrangement uses TRBV4-3 and TRBJ2-2, with D uncertain. Trimming shortened V by 0 bases and J by 5 bases, and 4 bases separated the two germline ends. The CDR3 extends over 13 amino acids. Per germline, CDR1 LGHNA and CDR2 YSLEER. The CDR3 here is CASSQERTGELFF. DNA of the CDR3: TGCGCCAGCAGCCAAGAGAGAACCGGGGAGCTGTTTTTT.

The chain uses TRBV5-1 and TRBJ1-1; D call uncertain. The V and J ends lost 0 bases and 2 bases respectively, with 14 bases between them. This CDR3 has 16 amino acids. Germline-derived CDR1 and CDR2 are SGHRS and YFSETQ. CDR3 sequence: CASSLGEYTINTEAFF. The DNA of the CDR3 is TGCGCCAGCAGCTTGGGGGAGTACACGATAAACACTGAAGCTTTCTTT.